Listed below are T cell receptor beta chains from one sample, sequenced in a study of cytomegalovirus exposure and HLA in healthy donors. Here immunoSEQ multiplex PCR was the method, and the copy in TCRdb shows in-frame clones only, minus some. The repertoire holds hundreds of thousands of clones, with over 85% as singletons. Specimen: PBMCs. The receptors here all came from a woman between 18 and 29 years old in good health and CMV-seronegative. Both conserved end residues are part of each CDR3. A D gene is named only where the DNA matches it firmly. For some rows the clone size is stated as once, few or many, or as a class when expanded; others skip it.

d_gene: NA; v_gene: TRBV18; abundance: once; CDR3aa: CASSAKGTEAFF
d_gene: NA; v_gene: TRBV10-1; abundance: NA; CDR3aa: CASSGGPDTQYF
d_gene: NA; v_gene: TRBV10-1; abundance: NA; CDR3aa: CASSTGLQLYF
d_gene: NA; v_gene: TRBV21-1; abundance: NA; CDR3aa: CASSKLRGIPSYNEQFF
d_gene: NA; v_gene: TRBV18; abundance: few; CDR3aa: CASSPPTGRSGELFF
d_gene: TRBD1; v_gene: TRBV6-5; abundance: NA; CDR3aa: CASSYSTGGNSPLHF
d_gene: TRBD1; v_gene: TRBV11-2; abundance: NA; CDR3aa: CASSIPTGESIGRNTEAFF
d_gene: TRBD2; v_gene: TRBV29-1; abundance: NA; CDR3aa: CSVLAGPPPEQFF
d_gene: TRBD2; v_gene: TRBV6-5; abundance: NA; CDR3aa: CASKSGGALQETQYF
d_gene: TRBD2; v_gene: TRBV25-1; abundance: NA; CDR3aa: CASSGGLAASTDTQYF
d_gene: NA; v_gene: TRBV18; abundance: NA; CDR3aa: CASSGAGSPGANVLTF
d_gene: TRBD1; v_gene: TRBV19; abundance: NA; CDR3aa: CASIVSDRGHQPQHF
d_gene: TRBD1; v_gene: TRBV19; abundance: NA; CDR3aa: CASSIGPGGAETQYF
d_gene: TRBD1; v_gene: TRBV30; abundance: NA; CDR3aa: CAWSSGTDNTEAFF
d_gene: NA; v_gene: TRBV4-2; abundance: few; CDR3aa: CASSQEGAGNLVYNEQFF
d_gene: NA; v_gene: TRBV6-5; abundance: NA; CDR3aa: CATRGGSPDTQYF
d_gene: NA; v_gene: TRBV7-9; abundance: NA; CDR3aa: CASSLAGMTADTQYF
d_gene: TRBD2; v_gene: TRBV15; abundance: once; CDR3aa: CATSRDPAGSETQYF
d_gene: TRBD1; v_gene: TRBV6-5; abundance: once; CDR3aa: CASSYGGTGGDYGYTF
d_gene: NA; v_gene: TRBV21-1; abundance: NA; CDR3aa: CASSKEDRVAGELFF
d_gene: NA; v_gene: TRBV6-5; abundance: NA; CDR3aa: CASSQTSGINYGYTF
d_gene: NA; v_gene: TRBV2; abundance: NA; CDR3aa: CASSSSPYEQYF
d_gene: TRBD2; v_gene: TRBV11-2; abundance: NA; CDR3aa: CASSLGGVYSYCYF
d_gene: NA; v_gene: TRBV15; abundance: NA; CDR3aa: CATSAGGSYNEQFF
d_gene: TRBD1; v_gene: TRBV27; abundance: NA; CDR3aa: CASSTGAPPYEQYF
d_gene: TRBD2; v_gene: TRBV5-4; abundance: once; CDR3aa: CASSPEGRGGRNTQYF
d_gene: TRBD2; v_gene: TRBV7-9; abundance: NA; CDR3aa: CSSSTGLADPYEQYF
d_gene: NA; v_gene: TRBV27; abundance: NA; CDR3aa: CASSFTRAVNTEAFF
d_gene: TRBD1; v_gene: TRBV30; abundance: NA; CDR3aa: CAWSNRGRQETQYF
d_gene: TRBD2; v_gene: TRBV6-5; abundance: NA; CDR3aa: CASSSGTSGVTDTQYF
d_gene: NA; v_gene: TRBV7-9; abundance: NA; CDR3aa: CASSFLEDEQYF
d_gene: NA; v_gene: TRBV6-4; abundance: NA; CDR3aa: CASSEFRNTEAFF
d_gene: TRBD1; v_gene: TRBV11-2; abundance: NA; CDR3aa: CASSPTGNANSPLHF